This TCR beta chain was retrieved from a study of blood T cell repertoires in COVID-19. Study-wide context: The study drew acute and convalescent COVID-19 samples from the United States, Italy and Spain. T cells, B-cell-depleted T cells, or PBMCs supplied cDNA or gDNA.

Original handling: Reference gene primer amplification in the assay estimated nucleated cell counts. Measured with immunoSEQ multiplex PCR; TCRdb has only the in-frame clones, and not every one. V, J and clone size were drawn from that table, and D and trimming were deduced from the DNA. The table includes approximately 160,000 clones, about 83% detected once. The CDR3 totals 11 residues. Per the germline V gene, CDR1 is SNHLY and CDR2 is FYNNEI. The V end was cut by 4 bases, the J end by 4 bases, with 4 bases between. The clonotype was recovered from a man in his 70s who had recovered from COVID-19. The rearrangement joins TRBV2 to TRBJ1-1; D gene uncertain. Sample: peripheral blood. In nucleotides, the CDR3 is TGTGCCAGCAGTGTGAGCACTGAAGCTTTCTTT. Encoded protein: CASSVSTEAFF.